One sample yielded the 13 T cell receptor beta chains listed below, sequenced in a study of identifying expanded T cells in peripheral blood. Measured with immunoSEQ multiplex PCR; TCRdb has only the in-frame clones, and not every one. The sample shows approximately 120,000 clones, around 89% of them seen only once. The material sequenced was blood. These receptors were taken from a person aged 18 to 70 in good health.

J is TRBJ2-7 and V is TRBV6-6, with 7 bases identical to TRBD1. Germline-derived CDR1 and CDR2 are MNHNY and SVGAGI (reference sequence). The V and J ends lost 9 bases and 5 bases, in that order; junction bases with no gene match: 13. This CDR3 comprises 14 residues. The CDR3 bases are TGTGCCAGTCAGCGAGGGACAGCCCCCCACGAGCAGTACTTC. Translation gives CASQRGTAPHEQYF.

In nucleotides, the CDR3 is TGCAGCGCCCGGGCGGGAGGCTCGATGAACACTGAAGCTTTCTTT. This gives the protein CSARAGGSMNTEAFF. This chain uses TRBV29-1 with TRBJ1-1; D unresolved. Trimming removed 7 bases from V and 0 bases from J, with 18 bases in between. The CDR3 runs to 15 residues. Germline V gene data show CDR1 as SQVTM and CDR2 as ANQGSEA. Full variable domain (remainder filled in from reference TRBV29-1 and TRBJ1-1): SAVISQKPSRDICQRGTSLTIQCQVDSQVTMMFWYRQQPGQSLTLIATANQGSEATYESGFVIDKFPISRPNLTFSTLTVSNMSPEDSSIYLCSARAGGSMNTEAFFGQGTRLTVV.

The V gene is TRBV11-2, the J gene TRBJ2-3, with D perhaps matching TRBD2 (7 bases). Germline V lookup: CDR1 SGHAT, CDR2 FQNNGV. This CDR3 is 17 amino acids long. V gave up 3 bases and J gave up 5 bases, with 21 bases separating them. The CDR3 DNA is TGTGCCAGCAGCTTCTATGATTCGGGGGGCCAGGGAGATACGCAGTATTTT. Protein: CASSFYDSGGQGDTQYF.

V gene TRBV5-6 combines with J gene TRBJ2-3; 11 bases line up with TRBD2. With V trimmed by 4 bases and J by 2 bases, 3 bases remained unmatched. There are 15 residues in the CDR3. CDR1 is SGHDT, CDR2 YYEEEE, per germline. CDR3 sequence (DNA): TGTGCCAGCAGCCGGACTAGCGGGCCCACAGATACGCAGTATTTT. As protein: CASSRTSGPTDTQYF.

The chain couples TRBV4-1 to TRBJ1-5; 10 nucleotides agree with TRBD1. The CDR3 covers 20 residues. V was pared by 3 bases and J by 0 bases, with 14 bases of the junction left unmatched. Per the germline V gene, CDR1 is MGHRA and CDR2 is YSYEKL. CDR3 bases: TGCGCCAGCAGCCATGATATGGGACAGGGGACGATCTATAGCAATCAGCCCCAGCATTTT. It encodes CASSHDMGQGTIYSNQPQHF.

This clone was seen just once. The CDR3 DNA follows: TGTGCCAGAAGCTTGAGGTGGAAGAGCTCCTACAATGAGCAGTTCTTC. Translated, it gives CARSLRWKSSYNEQFF. The chain couples TRBV5-3 to TRBJ2-1; unclear D gene. TRBV5-3 counts as an open reading frame of uncertain function. The V gene lost 1 base and the J gene lost 0 bases, with 11 bases spanning the gap. This CDR3 is built from 16 residues.

The table lists this clone with a count of one. The CDR3 protein is CASSPTTGWRELFF. CDR3 sequence (DNA): TGTGCCAGCAGTCCGACGACAGGGTGGCGGGAGCTGTTTTTT. The chain combines TRBV28 with TRBJ2-2, with 7 bases lining up with TRBD1. Germline V gene data show CDR1 as MDHEN and CDR2 as SYDVKM. Trimming took 5 bases from V and 9 from J; bases not matched to a gene: 9. This CDR3 has 14 amino acids. Full variable domain (rest looked up from reference TRBV28 and TRBJ2-2): DVKVTQSSRYLVKRTGEKVFLECVQDMDHENMFWYRQDPGLGLRLIYFSYDVKMKEKGDIPEGYSVSREKKERFSLILESASTNQTSMYLCASSPTTGWRELFFGEGSRLTVL.

The chain is built from TRBV15 and TRBJ2-3, with D uncertain. The V end lost 3 bases, the J end lost 4 bases, and 8 bases lay between the germline ends. Germline lookup yields CDR1 LNHNV and CDR2 YYDKDF (reference sequence). This CDR3 is 13 amino acids long. The chain's CDR3 is CATSSEIPDTQYF. The CDR3 nucleotides are TGTGCCACCAGCAGCGAGATTCCAGATACGCAGTATTTT.

The chain couples TRBV5-6 to TRBJ1-5; D unclear. The germline V gene has CDR1 SGHDT and CDR2 YYEEEE. The germline V and J ends were trimmed by 3 bases and 4 bases, with 5 bases remaining between them. The CDR3 has 12 amino acids. Here the CDR3 DNA reads TGTGCCAGCAGCTGGCTGAATCAGCCCCAGCATTTT. This sequence encodes CASSWLNQPQHF.

Only a few counts were recorded for this clone. The chain recombines TRBV23-1 with TRBJ1-1; D is uncertain. TRBV23-1 is an open reading frame, and its role is uncertain. The CDR3 has 11 residues. Trimming pared 7 bases from V and 4 bases from J, leaving 7 bases between. The CDR3 bases are TGCGCCAGCAAGTCTGGCACTGAAGCTTTCTTT. Its protein product is CASKSGTEAFF.

The rearrangement joins TRBV7-2 to TRBJ2-5; 9 bases agree with TRBD2. The trim removed 5 bases at V and 5 bases at J, leaving 12 bases unmatched. The CDR3 has 16 amino acids. The germline CDR1 and CDR2 sequences are SGHTA and FQGNSA. The CDR3: CASSHRREGLSETQYF. DNA for the CDR3: TGTGCCAGCAGCCACAGGCGGGAGGGCCTTTCGGAGACCCAGTACTTC.

This clone was counted only a few times. CDR3 nucleotide sequence: TGTGCCAGCAGCTTGACAGAGAACACCGGGGAGCTGTTTTTT. Translation gives CASSLTENTGELFF. The chain recombines TRBV7-3 with TRBJ2-2; weak D call: TRBD1 (5 bases). CDR1 SGHTA and CDR2 FQGTGA come from the germline V gene. The CDR3 extends over 14 amino acids. V was trimmed by 3 bases and J by 1 base, leaving 6 bases between them.

This rearrangement joins TRBV30 to TRBJ1-4, with unresolved D. Trimming left V 1 base short and J 8 bases short, with 11 bases between. Per the germline V gene, CDR1 is GTSNPN and CDR2 is SVGIG (reference sequence). CDR3 length: 13 residues. The CDR3 reads CAWSGPDVEKLFF. In DNA form, the CDR3 reads TGTGCCTGGAGTGGACCGGACGTCGAAAAACTGTTTTTT.